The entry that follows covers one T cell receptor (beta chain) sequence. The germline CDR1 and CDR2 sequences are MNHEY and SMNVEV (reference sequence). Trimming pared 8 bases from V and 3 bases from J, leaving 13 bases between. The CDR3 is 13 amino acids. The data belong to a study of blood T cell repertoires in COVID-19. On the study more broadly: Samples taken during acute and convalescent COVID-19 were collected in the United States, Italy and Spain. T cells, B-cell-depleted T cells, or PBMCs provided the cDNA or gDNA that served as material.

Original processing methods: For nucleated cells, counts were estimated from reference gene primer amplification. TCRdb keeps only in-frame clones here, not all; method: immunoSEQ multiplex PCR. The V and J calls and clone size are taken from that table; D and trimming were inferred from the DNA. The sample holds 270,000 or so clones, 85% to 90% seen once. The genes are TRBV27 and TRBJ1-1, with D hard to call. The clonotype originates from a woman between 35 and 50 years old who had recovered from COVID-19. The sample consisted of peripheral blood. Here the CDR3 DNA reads TGTGCCAGCTCAATGGTAAGAGACACTGAAGCTTTCTTT. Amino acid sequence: CASSMVRDTEAFF.